These 25 T cell receptor beta chains share one sample of origin, sequenced in a study of T cell repertoires in breast cancer. Unpaired genes were suppressed by blocking oligonucleotides during a second nested PCR. One entry per CDR3 protein results from TCRdb running MiXCR on the emulsion pairing reads. The table has about 40,000 distinct CDR3 sequences, 45% to 50% seen once. An expanded emulsion RT-PCR with primers for all TCR V genes paired CD8+ T cell chains. The sequenced sample was CD8+ T cells. The receptors come from a pool of human donors with breast cancer or a healthy control (not recorded which).

The sample holds a few counts of this clonotype. V is TRBV19 and J is TRBJ1-2; TRBD1 is a possible D gene (5 bases). From germline, CDR1 is LNHDA and CDR2 SQIVND (reference sequence). This CDR3 contains 15 residues. Trimming left V 5 bases short and J 8 bases short, with 21 bases between. The CDR3 sequence is CASSSPSGTSRGYTF. The CDR3 coding sequence is TGTGCCAGTAGTTCGCCGTCTGGGACTTCTAGGGGCTACACCTTC.

The chain combines TRBV5-1 with TRBJ2-7; D gene uncertain. Germline CDR1 and CDR2: SGHRS and YFSETQ. V was cut by 3 bases and J by 1 base, with 14 bases left in between. CDR3 size: 15 residues. The CDR3 nucleotides are TGCGCCAGCAGCTCACAAGGTATCGGTTCCTACGAGCAGTACTTC. Translated, it gives CASSSQGIGSYEQYF.

The CDR3: CASSSNRDSLYGYTF. In nucleotides, the CDR3 is TGTGCCAGCAGTTCAAACCGGGACAGCCTCTATGGCTACACCTTC. V gene TRBV27 combines with J gene TRBJ1-2; the match to TRBD1 covers 7 bases. Losses at the gene ends were 4 bases for V and 4 bases for J; bases not matched to a gene: 9. This CDR3 contains 15 residues. Germline CDR1 and CDR2: MNHEY and SMNVEV (reference sequence).

This clonotype was seen a few times. The genes are TRBV6-1 and TRBJ1-1; D is possibly TRBD1 (5 bases). This CDR3 comprises 13 residues. V was shortened by 1 base and J by 9 bases, with 12 bases between the two germline ends. Germline V CDR1 and CDR2: MNHNS, SASEGT. In DNA, the CDR3 is TGTGCCAGCAGTGAAGGACCGGGACGGAAAGCTTTCTTT. Its protein product is CASSEGPGRKAFF.

In regard to this clonotype: Mismatch with germline at one junction end may stem from a read error. V usage is TRBV27 and J usage is TRBJ1-5; the match to TRBD1 covers 8 bases. Germline CDR1 reads MNHEY; CDR2 reads SMNVEV (reference sequence). The CDR3 runs to 15 residues. The CDR3 sequence is CASSQDRAWDQSQHF. CDR3 bases: TGCGCCAGCAGTCAGGACAGGGCGTGGGATCAGTCCCAGCATTTT.

The rearrangement joins TRBV18 to TRBJ2-1; the match to TRBD2 covers 10 bases. The CDR3 contains 15 residues. The trim removed 3 bases at V and 3 bases at J, leaving 2 bases unmatched. Germline V gene lookup returns CDR1 KGHSH and CDR2 LQKENI. The CDR3 is CASSPRLAGYNEQFF. DNA of the CDR3: TGTGCCAGCTCACCTCGACTAGCGGGCTACAATGAGCAGTTCTTC.

In the case of this clonotype: A single base separates this from a much larger clone, so it may be a read error. The J gene is TRBJ2-1, the V gene TRBV15, with 11 bases aligning to TRBD2. The CDR3 covers 16 residues. Germline V gives CDR1 LNHNV, CDR2 YYDKDF (reference sequence). V was pared by 8 bases and J by 0 bases, with 6 bases of the junction left unmatched. The CDR3 reads CATLGLADGSYNEQFF. CDR3 in DNA: TGTGCCACCCTGGGACTAGCGGACGGCTCCTACAATGAGCAGTTCTTC.

As for this clonotype: A read error may account for a junction end that differs from germline. This chain links TRBV7-9 with TRBJ2-3; 8 nucleotides align to TRBD1. The CDR3 loop spans 15 amino acids. CDR1 and CDR2 from the germline V gene are SEHNR and FQNEAQ (reference sequence). CDR3 coding DNA: TGTGCCAGCAGCCCGACAGGGGTAAGCACAAATACGCAGTATTTT. This sequence encodes CASSPTGVSTNTQYF.

In its sample, this clonotype was seen a few times. This chain connects TRBV2 to TRBJ2-3; D remains ambiguous. V gave up 7 bases and J gave up 6 bases, with 5 bases separating them. The CDR3 runs 10 residues. Germline V gene data show CDR1 as SNHLY and CDR2 as FYNNEI. CDR3: CASKGDTQYF. CDR3 bases: TGTGCCAGCAAGGGCGATACGCAGTATTTT.

This clonotype was seen more than once but under ten times. This sequence joins TRBV20-1 and TRBJ1-2; 9 nucleotides agree with TRBD1. V was clipped by 5 bases and J by 7 bases; unmatched bases: 8. This CDR3 has 13 residues. Germline CDR1 and CDR2: DFQATT and SNEGSKA (reference sequence). In DNA, the CDR3 is TGCAGTGCTTTGACAGGGGGTCGTGGTGGCTACACCTTC. This translates into CSALTGGRGGYTF.

The V call is TRBV27, the J call TRBJ2-1; 10 bases fit TRBD2. The J call is uncertain, as TRBJ2-7 better fits the DNA end. There are 16 residues in the CDR3. Germline V gene data show CDR1 as MNHEY and CDR2 as SMNVEV (reference sequence). Written as DNA, the CDR3 is TGTGCCAGCAGTTTATATCTAGCGGGAGTTGACGATGAGCAGTACTTC. Translating gives CASSLYLAGVDDEQYF.

This chain uses TRBV10-1 with TRBJ2-7; D not certain. Germline CDR1 and CDR2: WNHNN and SYGVQD (reference sequence). This CDR3 has 14 amino acids. Trimming cost V 2 bases and J 0 bases, with 8 bases left between them. The DNA of the CDR3 is TGCGCCAGCAGTGAGAACGGCGACTCCTACGAGCAGTACTTC. It encodes CASSENGDSYEQYF.

As regards this clonotype: The junction departs from germline at one end; a sequencing error may be responsible. The DNA of the CDR3 is TGTGCCAGTAGCCGGGACATCGCCTCCGAGCGGTACTTC. Its translation is CASSRDIASERYF. V is TRBV19 and J is TRBJ2-7; tentative D call: TRBD1 (6 bases). The CDR3 is 13 residues long. The germline CDR1 and CDR2 sequences are LNHDA and SQIVND (reference sequence).

The CDR3 is CASSLPGGSGEQYF. For the CDR3, the DNA is TGTGCCAGCAGCTTACCAGGGGGCTCTGGAGAGCAGTACTTC. This sequence joins TRBV7-9 and TRBJ2-7; TRBD1 agrees at 8 bases. The CDR3 consists of 14 residues. V shed 2 bases, J shed 7 bases, and the junction held 7 bases outside the gene matches. Germline values: CDR1 SEHNR, CDR2 FQNEAQ (reference sequence).

This clonotype was counted many times. V gene TRBV20-1 combines with J gene TRBJ1-1, with 7 bases that match TRBD1. Trimming at V came to 3 bases and at J to 1 base, leaving 5 bases not matched to a gene. Germline values: CDR1 DFQATT, CDR2 SNEGSKA (reference sequence). The CDR3 has 14 residues. The CDR3: CSARTGRANTEAFF. The CDR3 DNA follows: TGCAGTGCTAGGACAGGGCGTGCGAACACTGAAGCTTTCTTT.

The chain is built from TRBV4-2 and TRBJ2-2, with D perhaps TRBD1 (6 bases). This CDR3 comprises 16 residues. Germline V gene sequence: CDR1 LGHNA, CDR2 YNFKEQ. V gave up 1 base and J gave up 0 bases, with 9 bases separating them. Written as DNA, the CDR3 is TGTGCCAGCAGCCAAGGGGCAGGGGCGAACACCGGGGAGCTGTTTTTT. Residues: CASSQGAGANTGELFF.

The V call is TRBV29-1, the J call TRBJ1-1; D is uncertain. The CDR3 has 12 residues. V lost 5 bases to trimming and J lost 3 bases, with 10 bases between them. Per the germline V gene, CDR1 is SQVTM and CDR2 is ANQGSEA. The CDR3 sequence: CSVTETYTEAFF. The CDR3 DNA follows: TGCAGCGTTACAGAGACCTACACTGAAGCTTTCTTT. The full variable domain, in which reference TRBV29-1 and TRBJ1-1 provide the parts outside the CDR3, is SAVISQKPSRDICQRGTSLTIQCQVDSQVTMMFWYRQQPGQSLTLIATANQGSEATYESGFVIDKFPISRPNLTFSTLTVSNMSPEDSSIYLCSVTETYTEAFFGQGTRLTVV.

The gene calls are TRBV6-1 and TRBJ1-6; D uncertain. The V end lost 5 bases, the J end lost 8 bases, and 22 bases lay between the germline ends. Germline CDR1 is MNHNS and CDR2 is SASEGT. This CDR3 has 17 amino acids. In nucleotides, the CDR3 is TGTGCCAGCAGTCTCATCGCTGGGCAGCTCATCCATTCACCCCTCCACTTT. Residues: CASSLIAGQLIHSPLHF.

This chain joins TRBV6-1 and TRBJ2-5; 11 bases line up with TRBD1. The CDR3 covers 15 residues. Trimming took 1 base from V and 4 from J; bases not matched to a gene: 2. Germline V lookup: CDR1 MNHNS, CDR2 SASEGT. The CDR3 region is CASSEEGTGGETQYF. The CDR3 DNA reads TGTGCCAGCAGTGAAGAAGGGACAGGGGGAGAGACCCAGTACTTC.

The chain couples TRBV20-1 to TRBJ2-3, with 10 nucleotides matching TRBD2. This CDR3 is 15 amino acids long. The V and J ends lost 6 bases and 2 bases, in that order; junction bases with no gene match: 8. Germline lookup yields CDR1 DFQATT and CDR2 SNEGSKA (reference sequence). The CDR3 spells CSAASGRAVTDTQYF. The CDR3 nucleotides are TGCAGTGCCGCAAGCGGGAGGGCGGTCACAGATACGCAGTATTTT.

The chain has TRBV7-9 and TRBJ2-1; D uncertain. Germline values: CDR1 SEHNR, CDR2 FQNEAQ (reference sequence). Trimming left V 1 base short and J 6 bases short, with 10 bases between. The CDR3 contains 14 residues. CDR3 loop: CASSLESQGNEQFF. The CDR3 DNA reads as TGTGCCAGCAGCTTAGAGTCCCAAGGCAATGAGCAGTTCTTC.

This clonotype was counted at least ten times. The chain has TRBV20-1 and TRBJ2-3; no clear D. The germline gives CDR1 DFQATT, CDR2 SNEGSKA (reference sequence). V lost 3 bases to trimming and J lost 3 bases, with 10 bases between them. The CDR3 has 13 residues. Here the CDR3 reads CSASILVTDTQYF. CDR3 in DNA: TGCAGTGCTAGTATATTAGTTACAGATACGCAGTATTTT.

Concerning this clonotype itself: A much larger clone sits a single nucleotide away, making a read error possible. The genes are TRBV25-1 and TRBJ1-2; the D is unclear. This CDR3 contains 14 residues. Germline CDR1 is MGHDK and CDR2 is SYGVNS. Here the CDR3 reads CARSESGALYGYTF. As DNA, the CDR3 is TGTGCCAGAAGTGAATCAGGAGCGCTCTATGGCTACACCTTC.

This rearrangement joins TRBV7-9 to TRBJ1-2; D gene ambiguous. V gave up 10 bases and J gave up 2 bases, with 26 bases separating them. Germline CDR1 reads SEHNR; CDR2 reads FQNEAQ (reference sequence). This CDR3 spans 17 amino acids. The CDR3 protein is CAIFSVRSNRWNYGYTF. CDR3 bases: TGTGCCATCTTCTCCGTCCGTTCCAACAGATGGAACTATGGCTACACCTTC.

In this sample, this clonotype turned up a few times. The chain has TRBV28 and TRBJ1-2; no clear D gene. Germline loops: CDR1 MDHEN, CDR2 SYDVKM. Deletions cut 6 bases from V and 5 bases from J, with 16 bases between. The length of the CDR3 is 14 residues. This CDR3 reads CASSPPAPEYGYTF. The CDR3 DNA follows: TGTGCCAGCAGCCCACCCGCCCCCGAGTATGGCTACACCTTC.